This T cell receptor (beta chain) was identified in a study of OX40 agonist ivuxolimab in advanced cancers. A note on the overall study: Ivuxolimab, which targeted the costimulatory receptor OX40 (CD134), was an agonistic, fully human IgG2 monoclonal antibody. Peripheral TCRbeta sequencing aimed to test whether ivuxolimab altered TCR sequence diversity and caused clonal T-cell expansion. A male proportion of roughly 85% and a mean age of approximately 58 years, ranging from about 20 to 85, were recorded for the dose-escalation cohort. The monotherapy dose-escalation portion (N of about 57 patients) of the phase I ivuxolimab trial is reported in the paper. Of the 50 to 55 patients in dose escalation, some 20 had hepatocellular carcinoma, about 15 had melanoma, 9 had renal cell carcinoma and 9 had head and neck cancer. Prior anti-PD-1, anti-PD-L1 or anti-CTLA-4 therapy was permitted, and checkpoint inhibitors had been received by about two fifths of dose-escalation patients. Intravenous ivuxolimab was administered to patients every 2 weeks at six dose levels: 0.01, 0.1, 0.3, 1.5, 3 and 10 mg/kg. Partial responses occurred in three dose-escalation patients, of whom one had hepatocellular carcinoma and two had cutaneous melanoma. General findings and caveats noted by the study authors: Low levels of normalized T-cell clonal expansion were also seen in some nonresponding patients. Partial responders in the 0.1-3.0 mg/kg groups had among the lowest normalized peripheral clonal expansion, especially among CD8+ T cells. Clonal expansion of both CD4+ and CD8+ blood T cells was observed from baseline to week 6 at doses 0.1 to 3.0 mg/kg. The antigen specificity of the clonally expanded peripheral T cells was not determined. After ivuxolimab, expanded clones were on average more numerous among CD8+ T cells than among CD4+ T cells.

The trial excluded patients who had a history of autoimmune disease or who were on systemic immunosuppression. Peripheral blood for TCR sequencing was collected from all dose cohorts at baseline, on cycle 4 day 1, and on cycle 7 day 1. Samples came from an open-label, multicenter, first-in-human phase I dose-escalation trial of ivuxolimab. Adults with locally advanced or metastatic melanoma, renal cell, hepatocellular, or head and neck squamous cell carcinoma were enrolled in the trial. Before TCR sequencing, CD4+ T cells and CD8+ T cells from peripheral blood were sorted into separate populations. The CDR3 runs 15 amino acids, cysteine and phenylalanine included. The kept DNA is CDR3 alone, 45 bases in frame from the first base. From V the trimming removes 1 base and from J it removes 4 bases, while the gene matches leave 3 bases of the junction unaccounted for. Based on the germline V gene (reference sequence), the CDR1 and CDR2 sequences are SEHNR and FQNEAQ.

Details on this clone: The antigen it recognizes is unknown. No clone much larger than this one lies a single base away; base qualities are absent.

For sequencing of the TCRbeta CDR3 region, genomic DNA was extracted from the sorted cells. The immunoSEQ Assay was used to sequence the TCRbeta CDR3 regions. TCRdb retrieved this table from immuneACCESS and kept in-frame rearrangements only. Not all clones are present; in checked studies, unresolved V genes account for under half, and no reason is known for the remainder. For this sample the table gives over 55,000 clones, of which 75% to 95% were detected only once. In total, the top ten clones hold 14% of the sample. In this chain, TRBV7-9 is recombined with TRBJ2-7, with TRBD2 matching 11 junction bases. The sequence came from an adult with an advanced solid tumor such as melanoma, head and neck, liver or kidney cancer. Here the sequenced sample was CD4+ or CD8+ T cells sorted from blood, taken in a trial of the OX40 agonist ivuxolimab. Read as DNA, the sequence is TGTGCCAGCAGCTTAGTTTTAGCGGGAGGGTACGAGCAGTACTTC. The translation is CASSLVLAGGYEQYF.